This T cell receptor (beta chain) was captured by sequencing in a study of human T cells and chemical hapten exposure. TCRdb reprocessed the RACE reads with MiXCR, giving one entry per CDR3 protein. In the table there are tens of thousands of distinct CDR3 sequences, about an eighth of which are singletons. This clonotype came up many times. Its specificity is not known. The time point is: patch test 3, about 24 weeks after DPC sensitization. The sample's treatment: therapeutic diphenylcyclopropenone sensitization with weekly scalp DPC. Researchers extracted total RNA from unfractionated whole blood. Whole-study findings and limits: With regard to DPC sensitization, TCRs above 1 in 1000 frequency did not change.

This CDR3 is 15 amino acids long. The germline V gene encodes CDR1 KGHSH and CDR2 LQKENI. The V end lost 3 bases, the J end lost 0 bases, and 11 bases lay between the germline ends. The rearrangement joins TRBV18 to TRBJ1-2; D unclear. This clonotype originated in a woman aged 45 to 65 with alopecia areata. Some clones in this sample may be carry-over from other donors' samples. Sequences were derived from whole blood, sampled in connection with sensitization to the hapten diphenylcyclopropenone (DPC). CDR3: CASSPGQLTNYGYTF. CDR3 DNA: TGTGCCAGCTCACCTGGCCAGCTAACTAACTATGGCTACACCTTC.